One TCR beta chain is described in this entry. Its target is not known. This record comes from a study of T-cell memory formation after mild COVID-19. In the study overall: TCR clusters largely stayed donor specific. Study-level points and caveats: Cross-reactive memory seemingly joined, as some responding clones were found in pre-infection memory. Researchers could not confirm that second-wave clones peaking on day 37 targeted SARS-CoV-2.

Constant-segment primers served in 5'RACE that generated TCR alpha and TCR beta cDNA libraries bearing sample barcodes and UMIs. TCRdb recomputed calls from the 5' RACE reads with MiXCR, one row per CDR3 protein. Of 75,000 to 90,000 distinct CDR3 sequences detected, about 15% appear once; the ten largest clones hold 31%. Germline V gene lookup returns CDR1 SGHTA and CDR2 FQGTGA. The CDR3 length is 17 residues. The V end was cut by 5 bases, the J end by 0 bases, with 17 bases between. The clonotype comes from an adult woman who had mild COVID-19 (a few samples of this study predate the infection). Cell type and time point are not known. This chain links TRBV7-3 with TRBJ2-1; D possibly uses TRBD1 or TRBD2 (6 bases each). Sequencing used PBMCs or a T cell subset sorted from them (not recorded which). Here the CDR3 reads CASSGGPGGPSYNEQFF. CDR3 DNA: TGTGCCAGCAGCGGGGGCCCTGGGGGGCCCTCCTACAATGAGCAGTTCTTC. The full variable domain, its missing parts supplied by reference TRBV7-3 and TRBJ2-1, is GAGVSQTPSNKVTEKGKYVELRCDPISGHTALYWYRQSLGQGPEFLIYFQGTGAADDSGLPNDRFFAVRPEGSVSTLKIQRTERGDSAVYLCASSGGPGGPSYNEQFFGPGTRLTVL.